These T cell receptor beta chains were read from a single sample in a study of blood T cell repertoires in COVID-19. Generated by immunoSEQ multiplex PCR, the TCRdb table keeps only in-frame clones and is missing some. Here the sample spans under 50,000 clones, around 90% being singletons. The sample was peripheral blood. The receptors were sampled from a human donor in a cohort sampled during active COVID-19. Each CDR3 is given with its conserved first and last residue. The D gene is left open where the match is weak. Rows may omit the clone size; those that give it use once, few, many or a size class.

CDR3 protein: CSATRDEQFF
CDR3 DNA: TGCAGTGCAACGAGGGATGAGCAGTTCTTC
D gene: -
CDR3 length: 10
V gene: TRBV20-1
clone size: once
J gene: TRBJ2-1

CDR3 protein: CASSAGQLNTGELFF
CDR3 DNA: TGCGCCAGCAGCGCTGGACAGCTGAACACCGGGGAGCTGTTTTTT
D gene: -
CDR3 length: 15
V gene: TRBV5-1
clone size: once
J gene: TRBJ2-2

CDR3 protein: CAIGGTGPENEQFF
CDR3 DNA: TGTGCCATCGGGGGGACTGGGCCGGAAAATGAGCAGTTCTTC
D gene: -
CDR3 length: 14
V gene: TRBV10-3
clone size: few
J gene: TRBJ2-1

CDR3 protein: CASRLGTGGNTEAFF
CDR3 DNA: TGTGCCAGCAGACTCGGGACAGGGGGAAACACTGAAGCTTTCTTT
D gene: TRBD1
CDR3 length: 15
V gene: TRBV28
clone size: -
J gene: TRBJ1-1

CDR3 protein: CASSLTSGNTGELFF
CDR3 DNA: TGTGCCAGCTCACTGACTAGCGGGAACACCGGGGAGCTGTTTTTT
D gene: TRBD2
CDR3 length: 15
V gene: TRBV18
clone size: few
J gene: TRBJ2-2

CDR3 protein: CASSPQTGINYGYTF
CDR3 DNA: TGTGCCAGCAGCCCCCAGACAGGAATTAACTATGGCTACACCTTC
D gene: -
CDR3 length: 15
V gene: TRBV9
clone size: -
J gene: TRBJ1-2

CDR3 protein: CASMKSQWSNQPQHF
CDR3 DNA: TGTGCCAGCATGAAGTCACAGTGGAGCAATCAGCCCCAGCATTTT
D gene: -
CDR3 length: 15
V gene: TRBV2
clone size: -
J gene: TRBJ1-5

CDR3 protein: CASKEQLNTEAFF
CDR3 DNA: TGTGCCAGCAAGGAACAGCTGAACACTGAAGCTTTCTTT
D gene: -
CDR3 length: 13
V gene: TRBV7-3
clone size: -
J gene: TRBJ1-1

CDR3 protein: CASSLSGTSGRAGELFF
CDR3 DNA: TGCGCCAGCAGCCTCTCCGGGACTAGCGGGAGGGCCGGGGAGCTGTTTTTT
D gene: TRBD2
CDR3 length: 17
V gene: TRBV5-1
clone size: -
J gene: TRBJ2-2

CDR3 protein: CAISDAGWQYF
CDR3 DNA: TGTGCCATCAGTGATGCGGGGTGGCAGTACTTC
D gene: -
CDR3 length: 11
V gene: TRBV10-3
clone size: -
J gene: TRBJ2-7

CDR3 protein: CASSRWSNEQFF
CDR3 DNA: TGTGCCAGCAGCCGCTGGAGTAATGAGCAGTTCTTC
D gene: -
CDR3 length: 12
V gene: TRBV11-2
clone size: few
J gene: TRBJ2-1

CDR3 protein: CASSLTGRQPQHF
CDR3 DNA: TGTGCCAGCAGCTTAACAGGGAGACAGCCCCAGCATTTT
D gene: -
CDR3 length: 13
V gene: TRBV5-6
clone size: -
J gene: TRBJ1-5

CDR3 protein: CASSSHLQVSGNTIYF
CDR3 DNA: TGTGCCAGCAGCTCCCACCTACAGGTCTCTGGAAACACCATATATTTT
D gene: -
CDR3 length: 16
V gene: TRBV5-5
clone size: -
J gene: TRBJ1-3

CDR3 protein: CASSPQQYEQYF
CDR3 DNA: TGTGCCAGCTCACCACAGCAATACGAGCAGTACTTC
D gene: -
CDR3 length: 12
V gene: TRBV18
clone size: -
J gene: TRBJ2-7

CDR3 protein: CASSLTWTSGDTDTQYF
CDR3 DNA: TGTGCCAGCAGCTTAACCTGGACTAGCGGGGACACAGATACGCAGTATTTT
D gene: TRBD2
CDR3 length: 17
V gene: TRBV11-3
clone size: -
J gene: TRBJ2-3

CDR3 protein: CASSRSTSRDRRSGANVLTF
CDR3 DNA: TGCGCCAGCAGCCGAAGTACTTCCCGGGACAGACGCTCTGGGGCCAACGTCCTGACTTTC
D gene: TRBD1
CDR3 length: 20
V gene: TRBV4-1
clone size: -
J gene: TRBJ2-6

CDR3 protein: CASSRLASNEQFF
CDR3 DNA: TGTGCCAGCAGTCGACTAGCTTCCAATGAGCAGTTCTTC
D gene: TRBD2
CDR3 length: 13
V gene: TRBV11-3
clone size: once
J gene: TRBJ2-1

CDR3 protein: CSVSGRGGQKTQYF
CDR3 DNA: TGCAGCGTGTCCGGTAGGGGGGGCCAAAAGACCCAGTACTTC
D gene: -
CDR3 length: 14
V gene: TRBV29-1
clone size: -
J gene: TRBJ2-5

CDR3 protein: CASSEQVSGNTIYF
CDR3 DNA: TGCGCCAGCAGCGAACAGGTCTCTGGAAACACCATATATTTT
D gene: -
CDR3 length: 14
V gene: TRBV5-1
clone size: -
J gene: TRBJ1-3

CDR3 protein: CASSLGWRERANTGELFF
CDR3 DNA: TGTGCCAGCAGCTTAGGGTGGAGAGAACGCGCGAACACCGGGGAGCTGTTTTTT
D gene: -
CDR3 length: 18
V gene: TRBV11-2
clone size: -
J gene: TRBJ2-2

CDR3 protein: CASSLGLAGYEQYF
CDR3 DNA: TGTGCCAGCAGCTTGGGCCTAGCGGGATACGAGCAGTACTTC
D gene: TRBD2
CDR3 length: 14
V gene: TRBV11-2
clone size: -
J gene: TRBJ2-7

CDR3 protein: CASSLSGSSYNEQFF
CDR3 DNA: TGCGCCAGCAGCCTAAGCGGGAGCTCCTACAATGAGCAGTTCTTC
D gene: TRBD2
CDR3 length: 15
V gene: TRBV4-3
clone size: once
J gene: TRBJ2-1